Each of the 3 T cell receptor beta chains below was sequenced from the same sample in a study of monozygotic twins with inflammatory bowel disease. TCRdb re-called the 5' RACE reads; every CDR3 protein appears as one record, without DNA. Recorded here are about 210,000 distinct CDR3 sequences; the top ten clones represent around 1.5%. The sample taken for sequencing was blood. The receptors stem from a human donor with ulcerative colitis or Crohn's disease, or a healthy co-twin of an affected twin (not recorded which).

This chain links TRBV7-2 with TRBJ1-5. The CDR3 has 12 residues. Germline loops: CDR1 SGHTA, CDR2 FQGNSA. This CDR3 reads CASSATYQPQHF. Combining the CDR3 with reference TRBV7-2 and TRBJ1-5 gives the whole variable domain GAGVSQSPSNKVTEKGKDVELRCDPISGHTALYWYRQSLGQGLEFLIYFQGNSAPDKSGLPSDRFSAERTGGSVSTLTIQRTQQEDSAVYLCASSATYQPQHFGDGTRLSIL.

The CDR3: CASSLDGGGGQPQHF. V and J are TRBV5-8 and TRBJ1-5; without DNA, the TCRdb call of TRBD1 cannot be checked. This CDR3 spans 15 amino acids. Looked up from germline, CDR1 is SGHTS and CDR2 is YDEGEE.

The rearrangement links TRBV19 to TRBJ2-3; the D call of TRBD2 rests on TCRdb alone, since no DNA is present to check it. Germline CDR1 reads LNHDA; CDR2 reads SQIVND (reference sequence). The CDR3 runs 17 residues. CDR3 protein: CASSTAPGRTPSDTQYF.